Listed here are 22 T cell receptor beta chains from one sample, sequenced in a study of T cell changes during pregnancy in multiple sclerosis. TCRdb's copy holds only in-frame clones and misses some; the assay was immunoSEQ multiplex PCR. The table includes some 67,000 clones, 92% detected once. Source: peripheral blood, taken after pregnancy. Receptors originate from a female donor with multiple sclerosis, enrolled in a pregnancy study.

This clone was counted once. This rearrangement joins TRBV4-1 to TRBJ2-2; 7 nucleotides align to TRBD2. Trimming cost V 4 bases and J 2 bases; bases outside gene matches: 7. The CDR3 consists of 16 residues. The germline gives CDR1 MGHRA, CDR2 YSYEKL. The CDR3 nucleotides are TGCGCCAGCAGCCGATCCGCGGGAGATAACACCGGGGAGCTGTTTTTT. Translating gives CASSRSAGDNTGELFF.

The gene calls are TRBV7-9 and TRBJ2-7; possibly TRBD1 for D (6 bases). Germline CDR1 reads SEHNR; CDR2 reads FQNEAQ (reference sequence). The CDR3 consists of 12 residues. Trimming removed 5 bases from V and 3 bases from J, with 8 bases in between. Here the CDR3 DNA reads TGTGCCAGCAGCGCACAGGGCTACGAGCAGTACTTC. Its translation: CASSAQGYEQYF. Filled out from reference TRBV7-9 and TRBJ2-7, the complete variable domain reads DTGVSQNPRHKITKRGQNVTFRCDPISEHNRLYWYRQTLGQGPEFLTYFQNEAQLEKSRLLSDRFSAERPKGSFSTLEIQRTEQGDSAMYLCASSAQGYEQYFGPGTRLTVT.

The CDR3 region is CASSLDGVGYEQYF. CDR3 bases: TGTGCCAGCAGCTTAGACGGGGTAGGCTACGAGCAGTACTTC. The chain joins TRBV7-9 to TRBJ2-7; D is possibly TRBD2 (5 bases). CDR1 SEHNR and CDR2 FQNEAQ come from the germline V gene (reference sequence). This CDR3 is 14 amino acids long. The V end lost 1 base, the J end lost 3 bases, and 10 bases lay between the germline ends.

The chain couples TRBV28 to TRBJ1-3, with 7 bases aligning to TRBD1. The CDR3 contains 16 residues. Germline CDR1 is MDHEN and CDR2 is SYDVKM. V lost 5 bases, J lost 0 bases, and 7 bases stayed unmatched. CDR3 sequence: CASSLTGPSSGNTIYF. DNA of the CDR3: TGTGCCAGCAGTCTGACAGGGCCAAGCTCTGGAAACACCATATATTTT.

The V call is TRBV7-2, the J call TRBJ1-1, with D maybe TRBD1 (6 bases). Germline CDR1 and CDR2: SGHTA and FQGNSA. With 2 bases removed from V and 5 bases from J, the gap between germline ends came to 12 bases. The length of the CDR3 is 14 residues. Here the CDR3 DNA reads TGTGCCAGCAGCTTACAGGGGTCGGGGACTGAAGCTTTCTTT. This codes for CASSLQGSGTEAFF.

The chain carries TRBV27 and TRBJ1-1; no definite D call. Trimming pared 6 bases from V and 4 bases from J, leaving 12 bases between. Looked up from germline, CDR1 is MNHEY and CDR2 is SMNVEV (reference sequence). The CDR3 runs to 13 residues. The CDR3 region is CASSYREGTEAFF. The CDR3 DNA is TGTGCCAGCAGCTACCGGGAGGGCACTGAAGCTTTCTTT.

The CDR3, as DNA: TGTGCCAGCAGCCGGAAGCTAGCGGGAGGGGGCCACGAGCAGTACTTC. Amino acids: CASSRKLAGGGHEQYF. This chain uses TRBV5-6 with TRBJ2-7; TRBD2 matches at 12 bases. V gave up 4 bases and J gave up 5 bases; unmatched junction bases: 10. CDR3 size: 16 residues. From germline, CDR1 is SGHDT and CDR2 YYEEEE.

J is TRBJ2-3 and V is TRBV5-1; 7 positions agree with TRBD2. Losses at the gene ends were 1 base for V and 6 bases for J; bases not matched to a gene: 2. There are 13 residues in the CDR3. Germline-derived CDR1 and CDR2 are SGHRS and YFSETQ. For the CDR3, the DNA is TGCGCCAGCAGCTTGATCGGGAGGGATACGCAGTATTTT. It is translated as CASSLIGRDTQYF.

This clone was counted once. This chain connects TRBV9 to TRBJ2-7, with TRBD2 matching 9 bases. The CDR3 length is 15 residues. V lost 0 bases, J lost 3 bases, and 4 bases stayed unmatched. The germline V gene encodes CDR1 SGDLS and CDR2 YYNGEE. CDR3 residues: CASSVGLAGIYEQYF. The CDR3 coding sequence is TGTGCCAGCAGCGTAGGCCTAGCGGGAATCTACGAGCAGTACTTC.

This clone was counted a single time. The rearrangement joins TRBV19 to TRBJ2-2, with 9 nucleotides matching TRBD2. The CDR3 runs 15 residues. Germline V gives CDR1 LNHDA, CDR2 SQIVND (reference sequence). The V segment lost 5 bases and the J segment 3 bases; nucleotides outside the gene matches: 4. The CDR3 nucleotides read TGTGCCAGTAGTCCACAGCGGGAGGACACCGGGGAGCTGTTTTTT. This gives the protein CASSPQREDTGELFF.

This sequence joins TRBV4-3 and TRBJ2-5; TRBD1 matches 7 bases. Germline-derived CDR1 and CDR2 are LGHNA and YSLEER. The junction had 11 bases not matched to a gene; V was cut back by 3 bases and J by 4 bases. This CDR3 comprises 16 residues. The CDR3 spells CASSQDTGAWGETQYF. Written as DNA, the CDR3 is TGCGCCAGCAGCCAGGATACAGGGGCCTGGGGAGAGACCCAGTACTTC.

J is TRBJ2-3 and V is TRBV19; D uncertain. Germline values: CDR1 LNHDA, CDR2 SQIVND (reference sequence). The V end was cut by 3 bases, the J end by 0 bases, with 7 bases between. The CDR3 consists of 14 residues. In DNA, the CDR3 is TGTGCCAGTAGTATCAGTGCTAGCACAGATACGCAGTATTTT. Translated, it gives CASSISASTDTQYF.

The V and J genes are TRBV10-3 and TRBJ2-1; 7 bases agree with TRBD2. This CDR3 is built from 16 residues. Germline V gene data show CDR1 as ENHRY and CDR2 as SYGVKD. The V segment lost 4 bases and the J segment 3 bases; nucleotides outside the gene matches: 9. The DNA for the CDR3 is TGTGCCATCAGTGCAGGGCTAGCGGCCAGCTACAATGAGCAGTTCTTC. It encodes CAISAGLAASYNEQFF.

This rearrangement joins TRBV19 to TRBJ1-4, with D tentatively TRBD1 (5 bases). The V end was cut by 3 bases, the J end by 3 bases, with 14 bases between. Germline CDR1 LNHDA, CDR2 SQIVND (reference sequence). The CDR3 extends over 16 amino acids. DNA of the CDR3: TGTGCCAGTAGTATGTCTTTTCCAGGGCCTAATGAAAAACTGTTTTTT. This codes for CASSMSFPGPNEKLFF.

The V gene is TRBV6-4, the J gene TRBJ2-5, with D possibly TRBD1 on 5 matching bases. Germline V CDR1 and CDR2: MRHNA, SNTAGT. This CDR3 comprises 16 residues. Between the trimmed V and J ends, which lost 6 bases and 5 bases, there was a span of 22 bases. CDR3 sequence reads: CASRQTVFWTRETQYF. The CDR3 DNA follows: TGTGCCAGCAGGCAGACAGTATTTTGGACGCGGGAGACCCAGTACTTC.

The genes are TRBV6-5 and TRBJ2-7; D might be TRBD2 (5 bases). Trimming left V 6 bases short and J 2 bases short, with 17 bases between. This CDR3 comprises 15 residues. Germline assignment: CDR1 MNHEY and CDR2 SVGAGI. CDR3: CASSPSLAPTYEQYF. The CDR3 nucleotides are TGTGCCAGCAGCCCGTCCTTAGCGCCAACCTACGAGCAGTACTTC.

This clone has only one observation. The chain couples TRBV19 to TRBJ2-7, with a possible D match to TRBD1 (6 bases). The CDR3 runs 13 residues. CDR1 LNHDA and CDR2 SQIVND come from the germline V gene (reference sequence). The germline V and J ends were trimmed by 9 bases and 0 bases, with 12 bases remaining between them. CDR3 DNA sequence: TGTGCCAGCCATGGGACACCCTCCTACGAGCAGTACTTC. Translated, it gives CASHGTPSYEQYF.

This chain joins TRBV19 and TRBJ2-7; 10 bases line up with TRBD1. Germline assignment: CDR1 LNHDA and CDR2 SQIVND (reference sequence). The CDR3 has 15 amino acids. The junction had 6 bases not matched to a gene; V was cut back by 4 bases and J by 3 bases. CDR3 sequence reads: CASSSARDRGYEQYF. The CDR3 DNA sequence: TGTGCCAGTAGTAGTGCCCGGGACAGGGGCTACGAGCAGTACTTC.

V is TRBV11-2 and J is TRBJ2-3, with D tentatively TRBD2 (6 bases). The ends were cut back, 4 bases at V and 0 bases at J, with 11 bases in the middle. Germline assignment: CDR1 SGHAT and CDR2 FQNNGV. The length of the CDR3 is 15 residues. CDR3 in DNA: TGTGCCAGCAGCTCGTTGCGGGGTAGCACAGATACGCAGTATTTT. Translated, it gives CASSSLRGSTDTQYF.

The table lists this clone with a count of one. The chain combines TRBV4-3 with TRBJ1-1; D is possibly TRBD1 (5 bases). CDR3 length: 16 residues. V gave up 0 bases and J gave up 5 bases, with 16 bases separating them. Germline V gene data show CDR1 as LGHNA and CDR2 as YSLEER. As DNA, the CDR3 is TGCGCCAGCAGCCAAGAAGAGGTTCAGGGTGGGACTGAAGCTTTCTTT. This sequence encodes CASSQEEVQGGTEAFF.

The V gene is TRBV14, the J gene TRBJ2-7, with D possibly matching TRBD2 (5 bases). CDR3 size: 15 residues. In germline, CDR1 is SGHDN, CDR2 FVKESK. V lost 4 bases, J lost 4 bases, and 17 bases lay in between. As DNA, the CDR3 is TGTGCCAGCAGCCTCATGACGGGGTTGGGTTACGAGCAGTACTTC. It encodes CASSLMTGLGYEQYF.

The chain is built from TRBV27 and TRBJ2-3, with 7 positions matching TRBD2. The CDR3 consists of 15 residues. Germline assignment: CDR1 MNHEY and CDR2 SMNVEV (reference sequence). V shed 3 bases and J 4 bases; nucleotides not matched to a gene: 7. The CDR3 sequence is CASSLRTRFADTQYF. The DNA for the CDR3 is TGTGCCAGCAGTTTGCGGACTAGATTTGCAGATACGCAGTATTTT.